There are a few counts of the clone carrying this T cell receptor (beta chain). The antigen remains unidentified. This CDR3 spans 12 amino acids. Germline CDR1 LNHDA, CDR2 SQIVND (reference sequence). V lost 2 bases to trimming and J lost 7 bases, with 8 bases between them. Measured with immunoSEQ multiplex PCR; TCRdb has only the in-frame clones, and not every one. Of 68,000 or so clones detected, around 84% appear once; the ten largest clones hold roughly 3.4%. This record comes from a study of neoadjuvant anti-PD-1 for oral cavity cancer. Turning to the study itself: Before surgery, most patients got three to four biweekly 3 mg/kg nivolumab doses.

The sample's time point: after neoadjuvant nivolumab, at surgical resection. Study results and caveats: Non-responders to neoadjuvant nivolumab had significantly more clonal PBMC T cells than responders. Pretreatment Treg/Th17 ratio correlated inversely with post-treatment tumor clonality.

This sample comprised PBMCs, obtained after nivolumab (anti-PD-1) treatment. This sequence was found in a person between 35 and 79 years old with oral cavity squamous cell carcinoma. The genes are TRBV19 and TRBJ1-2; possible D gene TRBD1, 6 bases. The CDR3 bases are TGTGCCAGTAGTATACGGGGGCTTGGCTACACCTTC. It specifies CASSIRGLGYTF.